One and the same sample provided the 31 T cell receptor beta chains below, sequenced in a study of T cells after yellow fever vaccination. TCRdb called the 5' RACE reads again in MiXCR, with one record for every CDR3 protein. The sample consists of hundreds of thousands of distinct CDR3 sequences, 8% to 10% of them appearing once. The sample in question was PBMCs, obtained on the day of the first yellow fever vaccination. The receptors come from a young man who received the YFV17D yellow fever vaccine.

This clonotype was counted a few times. V and J are TRBV20-1 and TRBJ1-1; D is possibly TRBD1 (6 bases). Deletions cut 3 bases from V and 3 bases from J, with 11 bases between. The CDR3 loop spans 13 amino acids. The germline V gene has CDR1 DFQATT and CDR2 SNEGSKA (reference sequence). The CDR3 is CSARSRGDTEAFF. CDR3 DNA sequence: TGCAGTGCTAGGTCCAGGGGAGACACTGAAGCTTTCTTT.

The chain links TRBV10-3 to TRBJ2-5; TRBD2 aligns across 9 bases. The CDR3 is 13 amino acids. Germline lookup yields CDR1 ENHRY and CDR2 SYGVKD. Trimming cost V 6 bases and J 2 bases; bases outside gene matches: 1. CDR3: CAIRGLAQETQYF. The CDR3 bases are TGTGCCATCAGGGGACTAGCTCAAGAGACCCAGTACTTC.

The rearrangement uses TRBV5-1 and TRBJ1-2, with D unresolved. Germline loops: CDR1 SGHRS, CDR2 YFSETQ. The V gene lost 1 base and the J gene lost 8 bases, with 18 bases spanning the gap. The CDR3 extends over 15 amino acids. The CDR3: CASSLPGPTRLGYTF. DNA for the CDR3: TGCGCCAGCAGCTTGCCCGGGCCTACCCGCTTGGGCTACACCTTC.

In its sample, this clonotype was seen a few times. The chain recombines TRBV27 with TRBJ1-2, with a tentative D call TRBD1 (5 bases). Germline V gives CDR1 MNHEY, CDR2 SMNVEV (reference sequence). The CDR3 length is 14 residues. The germline V and J ends were trimmed by 0 bases and 7 bases, with 12 bases remaining between them. CDR3 amino acids: CASSLSSGTGGYTF. The CDR3 nucleotides are TGTGCCAGCAGTTTATCGTCCGGGACGGGTGGCTACACCTTC.

This clonotype has at least ten counts. The chain joins TRBV6-2 or TRBV6-3 to TRBJ2-5; possible D gene TRBD1, 5 bases. The CDR3 runs 21 residues. The V and J ends lost 0 bases and 5 bases respectively, with 31 bases between them. Germline V gene sequence: CDR1 MNHEY, CDR2 SVGEGT. CDR3 DNA sequence: TGTGCCAGCAGTTACTCGATCGGATACGACTTGGGGCTAGGGGTCGGGGAGACCCAGTACTTC. Translating it yields CASSYSIGYDLGLGVGETQYF.

This clonotype was found a few times. The chain is built from TRBV7-2 and TRBJ1-2; D not resolved. CDR3 size: 15 residues. CDR1 and CDR2 from the germline V gene are SGHTA and FQGNSA. V shed 4 bases and J shed 7 bases, with 19 bases lying between them. The CDR3 DNA sequence: TGTGCCAGCAGCTCAATACCCGGGATTTGGGGTGGCTACACCTTC. Its translation is CASSSIPGIWGGYTF.

The rearrangement joins TRBV27 to TRBJ2-3, with D possibly being TRBD1 (5 bases). The CDR3 contains 12 residues. With 2 bases removed from V and 10 bases from J, the gap between germline ends came to 10 bases. Germline V gives CDR1 MNHEY, CDR2 SMNVEV (reference sequence). CDR3 nucleotides: TGTGCCAGCAGTTTAACAAGGGGTGCGCAGTATTTT. This codes for CASSLTRGAQYF.

The V gene is TRBV7-9, the J gene TRBJ1-1; no definite D call. CDR1 and CDR2 from the germline V gene are SEHNR and FQNEAQ (reference sequence). The CDR3 contains 14 residues. V was cut by 8 bases and J by 3 bases, with 16 bases left in between. CDR3 coding DNA: TGTGCCAGCGGCGGCTTGGGAGTCCACACTGAAGCTTTCTTT. Translated: CASGGLGVHTEAFF. Variable domain in full (rest from reference TRBV7-9 and TRBJ1-1): DTGVSQNPRHKITKRGQNVTFRCDPISEHNRLYWYRQTLGQGPEFLTYFQNEAQLEKSRLLSDRFSAERPKGSFSTLEIQRTEQGDSAMYLCASGGLGVHTEAFFGQGTRLTVV.

V gene TRBV10-3 combines with J gene TRBJ2-3; 11 nucleotides line up with TRBD2. The CDR3 is 15 amino acids. With 3 bases clipped from V and 8 bases from J, the junction kept 7 bases outside the gene matches. The germline gives CDR1 ENHRY, CDR2 SYGVKD. The CDR3 bases are TGTGCCATCAGTGAACTAGCGGGGGACCCTCGTACGCAGTATTTT. Its translation: CAISELAGDPRTQYF.

This chain joins TRBV6-5 and TRBJ2-7, with 10 bases fitting TRBD1. The V and J ends lost 2 bases and 5 bases, in that order; junction bases with no gene match: 6. Germline V gene lookup returns CDR1 MNHEY and CDR2 SVGAGI. The CDR3 contains 15 residues. The CDR3 nucleotides read TGTGCCAGCAGTTACACAACCGGGACAGGGGACGAGCAGTACTTC. This codes for CASSYTTGTGDEQYF.

The chain combines TRBV23-1 with TRBJ2-3; D possibly corresponds to TRBD2 (6 bases). TRBV23-1 is given ORF status, its function remaining uncertain. V was shortened by 2 bases and J by 3 bases, with 24 bases between the two germline ends. CDR3 length: 19 residues. CDR3 DNA sequence: TGCGCCAGCAGTCAAGGGGCCCGAAGGGCGGGGTCGAGGACAGATACGCAGTATTTT. Translating it yields CASSQGARRAGSRTDTQYF.

The chain employs TRBV6-2 or TRBV6-3 and TRBJ1-4, with 8 bases lining up with TRBD1. V trimming: 6 bases; J trimming: 11 bases; junction bases outside the gene matches: 8. Germline V gene sequence: CDR1 MNHEY, CDR2 SVGEGT. This CDR3 has 13 amino acids. This CDR3 is CASSWTGRTKLFF. Written as DNA, the CDR3 is TGTGCCAGCAGCTGGACAGGGCGAACGAAACTGTTTTTT.

J is TRBJ2-3 and V is TRBV12-3 or TRBV12-4; D is possibly TRBD2 (6 bases). The CDR3 loop spans 15 amino acids. The V and J ends lost 8 bases and 1 base respectively, with 16 bases between them. This CDR3 is CASGRPGGGTDTQYF. The DNA of the CDR3 is TGTGCCAGCGGGAGACCAGGCGGGGGCACAGATACGCAGTATTTT.

This clonotype was recorded many times. The rearrangement joins TRBV14 to TRBJ2-3; possibly TRBD2 for D (5 bases). V gave up 0 bases and J gave up 2 bases, with 12 bases separating them. The germline gives CDR1 SGHDN, CDR2 FVKESK. The CDR3 runs to 16 residues. The DNA of the CDR3 is TGTGCCAGCAGCCAAGAAGTCTCGGGGTACACAGATACGCAGTATTTT. Translated, it gives CASSQEVSGYTDTQYF.

This clonotype was observed a handful of times. The chain uses TRBV2 and TRBJ2-7, with D perhaps being TRBD1 or TRBD2 (6 bases each). Germline-derived CDR1 and CDR2 are SNHLY and FYNNEI. The V end was cut by 8 bases, the J end by 1 base, with 15 bases between. The CDR3 loop spans 14 amino acids. The CDR3 loop reads CASREGGISYEQYV. As DNA, the CDR3 is TGTGCCAGCCGCGAAGGGGGGATTTCCTACGAGCAGTACGTC.

Only a few counts were recorded for this clonotype. V and J are TRBV7-3 and TRBJ2-5, with a tentative D call TRBD2 (6 bases). V lost 3 bases, J lost 4 bases, and 15 bases lay in between. The length of the CDR3 is 15 residues. From germline, CDR1 is SGHTA and CDR2 FQGTGA. CDR3 sequence: CASSLVGTGRETQYF. The DNA of the CDR3 is TGTGCCAGCAGCTTGGTAGGGACTGGCAGAGAGACCCAGTACTTC. Variable domain in full (rest from reference TRBV7-3 and TRBJ2-5): GAGVSQTPSNKVTEKGKYVELRCDPISGHTALYWYRQSLGQGPEFLIYFQGTGAADDSGLPNDRFFAVRPEGSVSTLKIQRTERGDSAVYLCASSLVGTGRETQYFGPGTRLLVL.

This clonotype was seen only a few times. The V and J genes are TRBV19 and TRBJ1-1; no clear D. V dropped 5 bases and J dropped 0 bases, with 13 bases sitting between them. Germline CDR1 reads LNHDA; CDR2 reads SQIVND (reference sequence). This CDR3 is 15 amino acids long. The CDR3 is CASSWRRGMNTEAFF. CDR3 nucleotides: TGTGCCAGTAGTTGGCGGCGGGGTATGAACACTGAAGCTTTCTTT.

The CDR3 region has the DNA TGCGCCAGCAGCTTGGGGGACAGGGGCAAACTGTTTTTT. It codes for CASSLGDRGKLFF. The J gene is TRBJ1-4, the V gene TRBV5-1; 10 nucleotides agree with TRBD1. V shed 0 bases, J shed 11 bases, and the junction held 1 base outside the gene matches. Germline CDR1 is SGHRS and CDR2 is YFSETQ. The CDR3 is 13 residues long.

The chain carries TRBV4-1 and TRBJ1-1, with TRBD1 as a possible D gene (6 bases). The length of the CDR3 is 14 residues. The germline V gene has CDR1 MGHRA and CDR2 YSYEKL. The V end lost 1 base, the J end lost 1 base, and 7 bases lay between the germline ends. The CDR3 spells CASSQAQGNTEAFF. The CDR3 DNA reads TGCGCCAGCAGCCAAGCACAGGGGAACACTGAAGCTTTCTTT.

This clonotype was seen a few times. This chain uses TRBV20-1 with TRBJ2-1, with TRBD2 as a possible D gene (6 bases). CDR1 DFQATT and CDR2 SNEGSKA come from the germline V gene (reference sequence). Between the trimmed V and J ends, which lost 4 bases and 5 bases, there was a span of 12 bases. This CDR3 has 13 amino acids. CDR3 sequence reads: CSATSSGNNEQFF. The CDR3 bases are TGCAGTGCTACTAGTAGCGGAAACAATGAGCAGTTCTTC.

This clonotype was recorded a few times. J is TRBJ1-1 and V is TRBV5-6; D perhaps matches TRBD1 (6 bases). V shed 2 bases and J shed 8 bases, with 13 bases lying between them. The V gene's germline CDR1 is SGHDT and CDR2 YYEEEE. This CDR3 has 13 residues. The CDR3 spells CASSFLGGGEAFF. For the CDR3, the DNA is TGTGCCAGCAGCTTTCTCGGGGGCGGAGAAGCTTTCTTT.

The chain couples TRBV20-1 to TRBJ2-7; D gene ambiguous. Germline-derived CDR1 and CDR2 are DFQATT and SNEGSKA (reference sequence). This CDR3 is 15 amino acids long. Trimming took 1 base from V and 6 from J, leaving 19 bases between them. The CDR3 sequence is CSARVPKTRRGEQYF. Written as DNA, the CDR3 is TGCAGTGCTAGAGTCCCGAAAACCCGAAGAGGCGAGCAGTACTTC.

The chain uses TRBV7-2 and TRBJ1-2; D gene ambiguous. The germline V gene encodes CDR1 SGHTA and CDR2 FQGNSA. There are 12 residues in the CDR3. V lost 3 bases, J lost 8 bases, and 10 bases lay in between. This chain's CDR3 is CASSLWARGYTF. DNA for the CDR3: TGTGCCAGCAGCTTGTGGGCCCGGGGCTACACCTTC.

This clonotype showed up just a few times. V is TRBV4-1 and J is TRBJ2-1, with TRBD1 identical over 7 bases. CDR3 size: 18 residues. Germline trimming cut 5 bases from V and 8 bases from J; bases unmatched to any gene: 21. Per the germline V gene, CDR1 is MGHRA and CDR2 is YSYEKL. CDR3 coding DNA: TGCGCCAGCAGCAAATTACAGGGGCTCCTCACCCCCCGGGATGAGCAGTTCTTC. Translating gives CASSKLQGLLTPRDEQFF.

This clonotype was detected a few times. V is TRBV2 and J is TRBJ2-7; 8 nucleotides match TRBD1. The germline CDR1 and CDR2 sequences are SNHLY and FYNNEI. This CDR3 comprises 12 residues. J gave up 6 bases and V 5 bases, and 3 bases lay outside the gene matches. For the CDR3, the DNA is TGTGCCAGCAGTCTACAGGGGGGCGAGCAGTACGTC. It codes for CASSLQGGEQYV.

This clonotype was counted many times. This chain uses TRBV6-5 with TRBJ1-5; a weak D match, TRBD1 (5 bases). This CDR3 is built from 14 residues. The germline V gene has CDR1 MNHEY and CDR2 SVGAGI. Trimming removed 4 bases at V and 0 bases at J, with 7 bases between. CDR3 in DNA: TGTGCCAGCAGTTTACAGGATAGCAATCAGCCCCAGCATTTT. The encoded protein is CASSLQDSNQPQHF.

This clonotype has a handful of counts. The CDR3: CAISRQGLNNQPQHF. CDR3 in DNA: TGTGCCATCAGTAGACAGGGACTAAACAATCAGCCCCAGCATTTT. This chain links TRBV10-3 with TRBJ1-5; 7 bases line up with TRBD1. Germline assignment: CDR1 ENHRY and CDR2 SYGVKD. There are 15 residues in the CDR3. After removal of 5 bases from V and 3 bases from J, the junction contained 7 bases not matched to a gene.

This clonotype was seen more than once but under ten times. The J gene is TRBJ2-7, the V gene TRBV9; 7 bases agree with TRBD2. The CDR3 runs 15 residues. V was pared by 2 bases and J by 7 bases, with 12 bases of the junction left unmatched. Germline CDR1 and CDR2: SGDLS and YYNGEE. CDR3 sequence: CASSVGGLLGGEQYF. CDR3 bases: TGTGCCAGCAGCGTGGGGGGACTACTCGGCGGTGAGCAGTACTTC.

The chain couples TRBV12-3 or TRBV12-4 to TRBJ2-7, with 12 positions matching TRBD2. This CDR3 comprises 17 residues. V lost 5 bases, J lost 2 bases, and 10 bases stayed unmatched. CDR3 protein: CASSPGGTSGHTYEQYF. CDR3 in DNA: TGTGCCAGCAGTCCTGGAGGGACTAGCGGGCATACCTACGAGCAGTACTTC.

About this clonotype itself: With a much larger clone just one base away, this may be a read error. The J gene is TRBJ2-5, the V gene TRBV5-1; TRBD2 matches 12 bases. There are 16 residues in the CDR3. The V gene's germline CDR1 is SGHRS and CDR2 YFSETQ. CDR3 amino acids: CASSSGLAGNREAQYF. For the CDR3, the DNA is TGCGCCAGCAGCTCCGGACTAGCGGGGAACAGAGAGGCCCAGTACTTC.

DNA of the CDR3: TGCGCCAGCAGCTTGATAGCGGGGCAACGTTTGGAGACCCAGTACTTC. Protein sequence: CASSLIAGQRLETQYF. This chain joins TRBV5-1 and TRBJ2-5, with 8 positions matching TRBD2. The germline V gene encodes CDR1 SGHRS and CDR2 YFSETQ. V gave up 1 base and J gave up 5 bases; unmatched junction bases: 10. The CDR3 spans 16 residues.